The 32 T cell receptor beta chains below come from one sample, sequenced in a study of response to subunit inactivated influenza vaccine. TCRdb re-derived calls from the RT-PCR reads in MiXCR, one entry per CDR3 protein. The table includes approximately 680,000 distinct CDR3 sequences, 15% to 18% detected once. The sequenced sample was PBMCs from blood, obtained roughly 13 days after vaccination. The receptors shown here come from a man between 45 and 60 years old who received an inactivated influenza vaccine.

This clonotype was seen more than once but under ten times. The chain is built from TRBV7-8 and TRBJ2-5; 8 nucleotides match TRBD2. The CDR3 has 17 amino acids. The germline gives CDR1 SGHVS, CDR2 FQNEAQ. V lost 4 bases to trimming and J lost 4 bases; unmatched junction nucleotides: 14. CDR3 sequence reads: CASSSIAARREVETQYF. In DNA form, the CDR3 reads TGTGCCAGCAGCTCCATAGCCGCCCGGCGGGAGGTAGAGACCCAGTACTTC. The whole variable domain, remainder taken from reference TRBV7-8 and TRBJ2-5, is GAGVSQSPRYKVAKRGQDVALRCDPISGHVSLFWYQQALGQGPEFLTYFQNEAQLDKSGLPSDRFFAERPEGSVSTLKIQRTQQEDSAVYLCASSSIAARREVETQYFGPGTRLLVL.

This clonotype was seen at least ten times. This chain joins TRBV7-2 and TRBJ2-2, with D uncertain. The V end lost 5 bases, the J end lost 6 bases, and 13 bases lay between the germline ends. The CDR3 extends over 14 amino acids. Germline V gene data show CDR1 as SGHTA and CDR2 as FQGNSA. CDR3 sequence: CASSSTRVAGELFF. The CDR3 DNA follows: TGTGCCAGCAGCAGCACCCGGGTGGCCGGGGAGCTGTTTTTT.

The chain recombines TRBV7-9 with TRBJ2-7, with unresolved D. The CDR3 is 13 residues long. Germline V lookup: CDR1 SEHNR, CDR2 FQNEAQ (reference sequence). V shed 5 bases and J shed 2 bases, with 10 bases lying between them. The CDR3 sequence: CASSKTSTYEQYF. CDR3 sequence (DNA): TGTGCCAGCAGCAAGACATCTACCTACGAGCAGTACTTC.

This clonotype was seen a handful of times. This chain links TRBV18 with TRBJ2-6, with 13 positions matching TRBD2. With V trimmed by 6 bases and J by 4 bases, 9 bases remained unmatched. The CDR3 sequence is 18 residues long. From germline, CDR1 is KGHSH and CDR2 LQKENI. The CDR3 reads CASSPGLAGVAGANVLTF. The CDR3 region has the DNA TGTGCCAGCTCCCCCGGACTAGCGGGAGTAGCGGGGGCCAACGTCCTGACTTTC. Complete variable domain (other parts from reference TRBV18 and TRBJ2-6): NAGVMQNPRHLVRRRGQEARLRCSPMKGHSHVYWYRQLPEEGLKFMVYLQKENIIDESGMPKERFSAEFPKEGPSILRIQQVVRGDSAAYFCASSPGLAGVAGANVLTFGAGSRLTVL.

This clonotype has a handful of counts. The chain has TRBV4-2 and TRBJ2-3; D not certain. Trimming left V 2 bases short and J 6 bases short, with 12 bases between. The germline CDR1 and CDR2 sequences are LGHNA and YNFKEQ. This CDR3 is 14 amino acids long. The CDR3 here is CASSQTVPGDTQYF. The CDR3, as DNA: TGTGCCAGCAGCCAAACGGTCCCGGGCGATACGCAGTATTTT.

This rearrangement joins TRBV20-1 to TRBJ2-7; D might be TRBD1 (6 bases). CDR1 and CDR2 from the germline V gene are DFQATT and SNEGSKA (reference sequence). This CDR3 is built from 13 residues. V was clipped by 6 bases and J by 3 bases, with 15 bases between them. The CDR3 loop is CSASRDTIYEQYF. The CDR3 DNA follows: TGCAGTGCCAGTAGGGACACTATCTACGAGCAGTACTTC.

This sequence joins TRBV7-2 and TRBJ2-7; TRBD2 matches 9 bases. The germline V gene has CDR1 SGHTA and CDR2 FQGNSA. V shed 2 bases, J shed 6 bases, and the junction held 8 bases outside the gene matches. This CDR3 is built from 15 residues. This CDR3 reads CASSLSSGNVREQYF. In DNA, the CDR3 is TGTGCCAGCAGCTTATCTAGCGGGAACGTTCGCGAGCAGTACTTC.

This clonotype has more than one count but fewer than ten. V gene TRBV6-6 combines with J gene TRBJ1-1; a weak D match, TRBD1 (5 bases). The CDR3 is 12 amino acids. Germline V lookup: CDR1 MNHNY, CDR2 SVGAGI (reference sequence). Trimming removed 4 bases from V and 6 bases from J, with 9 bases in between. The CDR3 sequence is CASSWGDSEAFF. As DNA, the CDR3 is TGTGCCAGCAGTTGGGGCGATTCTGAAGCTTTCTTT.

This sequence joins TRBV12-3 or TRBV12-4 and TRBJ2-7, with 7 positions matching TRBD1. This CDR3 comprises 14 residues. V shed 2 bases, J shed 3 bases, and the junction held 4 bases outside the gene matches. The CDR3 DNA follows: TGTGCCAGCAGTTTAACCCGACAGGGCTACGAGCAGTACTTC. Protein product: CASSLTRQGYEQYF.

A few counts support this clonotype. The rearrangement joins TRBV9 to TRBJ2-2; 7 positions agree with TRBD1. This CDR3 region has 17 residues. Germline V CDR1 and CDR2: SGDLS, YYNGEE. Trimming took 0 bases from V and 4 from J; bases not matched to a gene: 9. The CDR3 DNA reads as TGTGCCAGCAGCGTAGGCACAGGGGCTTTCGGCACCGGGGAGCTGTTTTTT. Translation gives CASSVGTGAFGTGELFF.

This clonotype was counted between two and nine times. The gene calls are TRBV5-6 and TRBJ1-2, with 9 bases matching TRBD1. CDR1 is SGHDT, CDR2 YYEEEE, per germline. The CDR3 extends over 13 amino acids. The trim removed 3 bases at V and 8 bases at J, leaving 5 bases unmatched. The CDR3 loop reads CASSYWTGEGYTF. The CDR3 coding sequence is TGTGCCAGCAGCTATTGGACAGGGGAGGGCTACACCTTC.

This clonotype was picked up a small number of times. The chain links TRBV6-5 to TRBJ2-7, with TRBD2 identical over 15 bases. The CDR3 length is 16 residues. V lost 4 bases to trimming and J lost 2 bases; unmatched junction nucleotides: 3. From germline, CDR1 is MNHEY and CDR2 SVGAGI. As DNA, the CDR3 is TGTGCCAGCAGTTCCGGGACTAGCGGGAGGCCCTACGAGCAGTACTTC. Its translation: CASSSGTSGRPYEQYF.

This chain uses TRBV29-1 with TRBJ1-2, with D maybe TRBD1 (5 bases). CDR3 size: 14 residues. With 4 bases removed from V and 4 bases from J, the gap between germline ends came to 16 bases. Looked up from germline, CDR1 is SQVTM and CDR2 is ANQGSEA. Written as DNA, the CDR3 is TGCAGCGTTGTGGACACCGGGCTGGCCTATGGCTACACCTTC. This gives the protein CSVVDTGLAYGYTF.

This clonotype was counted many times. One junction end does not reproduce the germline sequence, and a read error may be involved. V is TRBV5-1 and J is TRBJ2-5; perhaps TRBD1 as D (6 bases). This CDR3 spans 12 amino acids. CDR1 is SGHRS and CDR2 is YFSETQ in the germline V gene. The CDR3 spells CASSLGAETQYF. The CDR3 DNA sequence: TGTGCCAGCAGCTTGGGGGCCGAGACCCAGTACTTC.

This clonotype was seen only a few times. The genes are TRBV7-2 and TRBJ2-7; weak D call: TRBD1 (7 bases). CDR1 SGHTA and CDR2 FQGNSA come from the germline V gene. The CDR3 runs to 16 residues. Trimming left V 2 bases short and J 4 bases short, with 18 bases between. The CDR3 region has the DNA TGTGCCAGCAGCTTAAGAGGGCGGGACAGTGCGTACGAGCAGTACTTC. Translating it yields CASSLRGRDSAYEQYF.

The table lists this clonotype with a count of one. This chain uses TRBV7-8 with TRBJ2-7; 10 bases match TRBD2. Germline V gives CDR1 SGHVS, CDR2 FQNEAQ. J lost 0 bases, V lost 2 bases, and 4 bases had no gene match. CDR3 length equals 16 residues. CDR3 residues: CASSLPSGGASYEQYF. The CDR3 coding sequence is TGTGCCAGCAGCTTACCGAGCGGGGGGGCCTCCTACGAGCAGTACTTC.

J is TRBJ2-2 and V is TRBV19; 8 nucleotides align to TRBD2. The CDR3 spans 15 residues. Per germline, CDR1 LNHDA and CDR2 SQIVND (reference sequence). Unmatched junction bases numbered 3, after V lost 3 bases and J lost 3 bases. The CDR3 bases are TGTGCCAGTAGTATCGGGAGGGCGGACACCGGGGAGCTGTTTTTT. As protein: CASSIGRADTGELFF.

This clonotype was counted at least ten times. The gene calls are TRBV10-3 and TRBJ2-3; D is possibly TRBD2 (5 bases). The CDR3 runs to 14 residues. Trimming cost V 5 bases and J 0 bases, with 9 bases left between them. Germline CDR1 ENHRY, CDR2 SYGVKD. The DNA for the CDR3 is TGTGCCATCAGTCTAGCAGCTAGCACAGATACGCAGTATTTT. Protein product: CAISLAASTDTQYF.

The V and J genes are TRBV4-3 and TRBJ2-5, with TRBD2 matching 10 bases. V lost 0 bases, J lost 5 bases, and 9 bases stayed unmatched. There are 17 residues in the CDR3. Germline V lookup: CDR1 LGHNA, CDR2 YSLEER. In DNA form, the CDR3 reads TGCGCCAGCAGCCAAGATCTGGCTAGCGGGAGATTCGAGACCCAGTACTTC. Translation gives CASSQDLASGRFETQYF.

The chain combines TRBV12-3 or TRBV12-4 with TRBJ2-1; D could derive from TRBD1 or TRBD2 (6 bases each). Between the trimmed V and J ends, which lost 5 bases and 0 bases, there was a span of 17 bases. This CDR3 is 17 amino acids long. The DNA for the CDR3 is TGTGCCAGCAGTGAGGGGGGCCAACCCTACTCCTACAATGAGCAGTTCTTC. This gives the protein CASSEGGQPYSYNEQFF.

The CDR3 loop is CASSRTDSLTNEKLFF. DNA of the CDR3: TGTGCCAGCAGTCGGACGGACAGCCTGACTAATGAAAAACTGTTTTTT. The V and J genes are TRBV28 and TRBJ1-4; D is possibly TRBD1 (6 bases). Germline CDR1 and CDR2: MDHEN and SYDVKM. This CDR3 has 16 amino acids. V was cut by 5 bases and J by 2 bases, with 15 bases left in between. Full variable domain (remainder filled in from reference TRBV28 and TRBJ1-4): DVKVTQSSRYLVKRTGEKVFLECVQDMDHENMFWYRQDPGLGLRLIYFSYDVKMKEKGDIPEGYSVSREKKERFSLILESASTNQTSMYLCASSRTDSLTNEKLFFGSGTQLSVL.

This clonotype was found many times. The chain links TRBV18 to TRBJ2-1; D not certain. The germline V gene encodes CDR1 KGHSH and CDR2 LQKENI. Trimming stripped 3 bases from V and 7 bases from J, with 4 bases between. The length of the CDR3 is 11 residues. CDR3 coding DNA: TGTGCCAGCTCACCCGAGAATGAGCAGTTCTTC. This sequence encodes CASSPENEQFF. The entire variable domain, with the rest obtained from reference TRBV18 and TRBJ2-1, is as follows: NAGVMQNPRHLVRRRGQEARLRCSPMKGHSHVYWYRQLPEEGLKFMVYLQKENIIDESGMPKERFSAEFPKEGPSILRIQQVVRGDSAAYFCASSPENEQFFGPGTRLTVL.

This clonotype was seen a few times. The J gene is TRBJ2-1, the V gene TRBV20-1; D may match TRBD1 or TRBD2 (5 bases each). The CDR3 contains 16 residues. Per the germline V gene, CDR1 is DFQATT and CDR2 is SNEGSKA (reference sequence). V lost 3 bases, J lost 6 bases, and 21 bases lay in between. The CDR3 DNA reads as TGCAGTGCTAGCTCTCTAGAGGGGCGAGGAGGCAATGAGCAGTTCTTC. Residues: CSASSLEGRGGNEQFF.

This clonotype was observed once. The gene calls are TRBV5-1 and TRBJ2-1, with 9 bases lining up with TRBD2. Per germline, CDR1 SGHRS and CDR2 YFSETQ. V lost 4 bases, J lost 4 bases, and 9 bases stayed unmatched. The CDR3 spans 16 residues. The CDR3 region has the DNA TGCGCCAGCAGCGGCACCCTAGCGGGGAAGTACAATGAGCAGTTCTTC. Translation gives CASSGTLAGKYNEQFF.

As DNA, the CDR3 is TGTGCCAGTAGGGACAGAGGGATGGGAGGCTACACCTTC. Its translation is CASRDRGMGGYTF. The chain recombines TRBV10-3 with TRBJ1-2; 7 bases line up with TRBD1. The ends lost 10 bases at V and 8 bases at J; junction bases unmatched: 13. The CDR3 totals 13 residues. The V gene's germline CDR1 is ENHRY and CDR2 SYGVKD.

This rearrangement joins TRBV10-3 to TRBJ1-1, with unresolved D. CDR3 size: 13 residues. V was shortened by 3 bases and J by 0 bases, with 5 bases between the two germline ends. The germline gives CDR1 ENHRY, CDR2 SYGVKD. CDR3 protein: CAISEDVNTEAFF. CDR3 sequence (DNA): TGTGCCATCAGTGAAGACGTGAACACTGAAGCTTTCTTT.

The chain couples TRBV6-2 or TRBV6-3 to TRBJ2-3, with D tentatively TRBD2 (6 bases). The CDR3 covers 16 residues. The V end was cut by 4 bases, the J end by 0 bases, with 14 bases between. Per germline, CDR1 MNHEY and CDR2 SVGEGT. This CDR3 is CASSWRGRTSTDTQYF. CDR3 in DNA: TGTGCCAGCAGTTGGCGGGGACGAACTAGCACAGATACGCAGTATTTT.

This clonotype turned up a few times. The genes are TRBV7-3 and TRBJ2-2; 11 nucleotides match TRBD2. CDR1 and CDR2 from the germline V gene are SGHTA and FQGTGA. With V trimmed by 5 bases and J by 6 bases, 2 bases remained unmatched. This CDR3 is built from 14 residues. This CDR3 reads CASSILAGAGELFF. The DNA for the CDR3 is TGTGCCAGCAGCATACTAGCGGGAGCCGGGGAGCTGTTTTTT. Full variable domain (outside the CDR3, taken from reference TRBV7-3 and TRBJ2-2): GAGVSQTPSNKVTEKGKYVELRCDPISGHTALYWYRQSLGQGPEFLIYFQGTGAADDSGLPNDRFFAVRPEGSVSTLKIQRTERGDSAVYLCASSILAGAGELFFGEGSRLTVL.

The chain couples TRBV4-2 to TRBJ2-5; weak D call: TRBD1 (6 bases). The CDR3 is 14 residues long. V was cut by 5 bases and J by 1 base, with 11 bases left in between. The V gene's germline CDR1 is LGHNA and CDR2 YNFKEQ. The CDR3 DNA reads as TGTGCCAGCAGCGTTTTGGGGGCCCAAGAGACCCAGTACTTC. Protein sequence: CASSVLGAQETQYF.

The rearrangement joins TRBV7-2 to TRBJ1-2, with D unclear. Germline V gives CDR1 SGHTA, CDR2 FQGNSA. This CDR3 comprises 11 residues. Trimming removed 4 bases at V and 8 bases at J, with 8 bases between. CDR3 amino acids: CASSSPVGYTF. The CDR3 region has the DNA TGTGCCAGCAGCTCCCCGGTAGGCTACACCTTC.

This clonotype was picked up a small number of times. V usage is TRBV5-1 and J usage is TRBJ2-2; 13 bases are a match to TRBD2. The CDR3 has 18 residues. V shed 2 bases, J shed 0 bases, and the junction held 4 bases outside the gene matches. Germline V gives CDR1 SGHRS, CDR2 YFSETQ. The CDR3 coding sequence is TGCGCCAGCAGCTTTACTAGCGGGAGGGCGGCGAACACCGGGGAGCTGTTTTTT. As protein: CASSFTSGRAANTGELFF.

This clonotype came up a few times. V gene TRBV3-1 combines with J gene TRBJ2-3, with TRBD2 matching 14 bases. J lost 4 bases, V lost 5 bases, and 5 bases had no gene match. The germline CDR1 and CDR2 sequences are LGHDT and YNNKEL (reference sequence). This CDR3 contains 16 residues. In nucleotides, the CDR3 is TGTGCCAGCAGCGGACTAGCGGGGGGCGTCGCAGATACGCAGTATTTT. Translated: CASSGLAGGVADTQYF.